This TCR beta chain came from a study of regulatory T cells in long-lasting Graves disease. Researchers made TCR beta libraries by using iRepertoire HTBI primers and running Arm-PCR on CDR3 regions. TCRdb itself ran the multiplex PCR reads through MiXCR, one entry per CDR3 protein. The sample contains roughly 510,000 distinct CDR3 sequences, 15% to 20% of which appear only once. Study conclusions and caveats: The TCR repertoire of persistent Graves' patients was less diverse than that of newly diagnosed ones.

Comment on this clonotype: Antigen specificity is unknown.

Germline V gene sequence: CDR1 ENHRY, CDR2 SYGVKD. The CDR3 covers 12 residues. Time point noted: newly diagnosed GD, antithyroid drugs for less than 3 months. The TCR library used RNA extracted from PBMCs. In addition, the sample was reused for a study of T cells in Graves' hyperthyroidism and ophthalmopathy. That report notes: HTBI primers were the set used in a first-round RT-PCR of the TCR CDR3. Before onset, ophthalmopathy was predicted by the model a median 6.5 months earlier.

This chain joins TRBV10-3 and TRBJ2-3; 8 bases agree with TRBD2. The closer fit of TRBJ2-7 to the DNA end suggests the J call may be wrong. This TCR was sampled from a man aged 18 to 29 with Graves disease. The sequencing used peripheral blood mononuclear cells (PBMCs), collected at new diagnosis, from a patient treated with antithyroid drugs. CDR3 sequence reads: CAVGLAASEQYF. The CDR3 DNA reads as TGTGCCGTCGGACTAGCTGCGAGTGAGCAGTACTTC.